The rows below give T cell receptor beta chains drawn from one sample of a study of T cells in Graves' hyperthyroidism and ophthalmopathy. TCRdb ran MiXCR on the multiplex PCR reads and lists one entry per CDR3 protein. The sample lists 400,000 to 550,000 distinct CDR3 sequences; approximately 14% were seen once. The sample comprised blood. The receptors were sampled from a woman under 30 with Graves' hyperthyroidism. Both conserved end residues are part of each CDR3. The D gene is left open where the match is weak. Only some rows state a clone size, as once, few, many or a class for expanded clones.

v_gene,j_gene,d_gene,abundance,CDR3aa,CDR3nt
TRBV5-1,TRBJ2-4,.,.,CASSPLGGGAGNIQYF,TGCGCCAGCAGCCCGCTGGGGGGGGGCGCTGGAAACATTCAGTACTTC
TRBV28,TRBJ1-4,.,.,CATRDAGGGEKLFF,TGTGCCACCCGGGACGCGGGTGGCGGTGAAAAACTGTTTTTT
TRBV12-5,TRBJ1-5,TRBD1,many,CASWDSIRDYQPQHF,TGTGCTAGCTGGGACAGCATCAGAGACTATCAGCCCCAGCATTTT
TRBV5-1,TRBJ1-1,TRBD1,many,CASSPDREVMNTEAFF,TGCGCCAGCAGCCCGGACAGGGAGGTAATGAACACTGAAGCTTTCTTT
TRBV27,TRBJ2-5,.,many,CASRPVVWGVQETQYF,TGTGCCAGCAGACCGGTCGTCTGGGGGGTCCAAGAGACCCAGTACTTC
TRBV12-3/TRBV12-4,TRBJ1-1,.,many,CASRGRTEAFF,TGTGCCAGCCGAGGGCGAACTGAAGCTTTCTTT
TRBV11-3,TRBJ1-5,.,many,CASSAEGDQPQHF,TGTGCCAGCAGCGCCGAAGGGGATCAGCCCCAGCATTTT
TRBV20-1,TRBJ1-2,.,.,CSATTPGAYGYTF,TGCAGTGCTACCACACCAGGAGCTTATGGCTACACCTTC
TRBV2,TRBJ1-1,.,many,CASTTIWGNTEAFF,TGTGCCAGCACCACTATTTGGGGGAACACTGAAGCTTTCTTT
TRBV15,TRBJ2-1,.,many,CATSSAGLNNEQFF,TGTGCCACCAGCAGTGCGGGCCTGAACAATGAGCAGTTCTTC
TRBV5-1,TRBJ2-5,TRBD1,many,CASSTGAGETQYF,TGCGCCAGCAGCACAGGGGCCGGGGAGACCCAGTACTTC
TRBV28,TRBJ2-7,TRBD2,few,CASSGLREYRDEQYF,TGTGCCAGCAGTGGGCTGCGGGAGTATCGCGACGAGCAGTACTTC
TRBV30,TRBJ1-1,TRBD1,many,CAWKGQGAGEAFF,TGTGCCTGGAAGGGACAGGGGGCGGGTGAAGCTTTCTTT
TRBV5-1,TRBJ2-7,TRBD1,many,CASSPRTGEVDEQYF,TGCGCCAGCAGCCCTCGGACAGGGGAAGTGGACGAGCAGTACTTC
TRBV6-5,TRBJ1-5,.,many,CASSYRPGWDDQPQHF,TGTGCCAGCAGTTACCGCCCGGGATGGGACGATCAGCCCCAGCATTTT
TRBV11-2,TRBJ1-5,TRBD1,many,CASSRTGGGQPQHF,TGTGCCAGCAGCCGCACAGGGGGTGGTCAGCCCCAGCATTTT
TRBV14,TRBJ2-1,TRBD2,.,CASSPAGLAIYNEQFF,TGTGCCAGCAGCCCTGCGGGACTAGCGATCTACAATGAGCAGTTCTTC